Below are 18 T cell receptor beta chains sequenced from a single sample in a study of T-cell reconstitution after alpha-beta-depleted transplantation in children. Unique molecular identifiers were built into the TCRbeta library. TCRdb passed the PCR reads through MiXCR, listing each CDR3 protein once. Seen here are around 600,000 distinct CDR3 sequences, 8% to 11% observed once, and the top ten hold about 4.3%. The source was PBMCs from the stem cell graft donor, collected from the stem cell graft. Receptors were obtained from a human donor who donated a stem cell graft to a child with acute myeloid leukemia.

This clonotype has just a few counts. The genes are TRBV6-4 and TRBJ2-1; 11 nucleotides align to TRBD2. J was trimmed by 15 bases and V by 3 bases; bases with no gene match: 7. Germline-derived CDR1 and CDR2 are MRHNA and SNTAGT. The length of the CDR3 is 13 residues. Written as DNA, the CDR3 is TGTGCCAGCAGTGAAGGGCTTAGCGGGAGGGCGTTCTTC. It yields the protein CASSEGLSGRAFF.

J is TRBJ2-5 and V is TRBV29-1; D gene uncertain. Germline V CDR1 and CDR2: SQVTM, ANQGSEA. The V gene lost 6 bases and the J gene lost 0 bases, with 11 bases spanning the gap. CDR3 length: 13 residues. The CDR3 DNA follows: TGCAGCGTGCTCTCGAGCGACCAAGAGACCCAGTACTTC. Residues: CSVLSSDQETQYF.

The V call is TRBV20-1, the J call TRBJ2-1, with TRBD2 matching over 8 bases. Germline V CDR1 and CDR2: DFQATT, SNEGSKA (reference sequence). V gave up 1 base and J gave up 4 bases; unmatched junction bases: 9. This CDR3 region has 16 residues. The CDR3: CSARGLARVTYNEQFF. CDR3 bases: TGCAGTGCTAGAGGACTAGCGAGAGTAACTTACAATGAGCAGTTCTTC.

At least ten counts were recorded for this clonotype. The chain combines TRBV6-1 with TRBJ2-3; the match to TRBD1 covers 8 bases. Trimming removed 5 bases from V and 3 bases from J; junction bases left unmatched: 10. Per the germline V gene, CDR1 is MNHNS and CDR2 is SASEGT. The CDR3 has 16 amino acids. Here the CDR3 DNA reads TGTGCCAGCAGTAGGAGGACAGGGCTACAAACAGATACGCAGTATTTT. Protein product: CASSRRTGLQTDTQYF.

The table lists this clonotype with many counts. The CDR3 bases are TGCGCCAGCAGCTTGGTTTTTCCCGCTAGCGACTACGAGCAGTACTTC. Residues: CASSLVFPASDYEQYF. The chain has TRBV5-1 and TRBJ2-7, with a tentative D call TRBD2 (6 bases). The CDR3 loop spans 16 amino acids. V lost 0 bases to trimming and J lost 3 bases, with 16 bases between them. Germline values: CDR1 SGHRS, CDR2 YFSETQ.

The chain is built from TRBV12-3 or TRBV12-4 and TRBJ1-5; the match to TRBD1 covers 9 bases. V lost 6 bases and J lost 4; bases outside the gene matches: 4. This CDR3 contains 14 residues. CDR3 loop: CASRKGQGNQPQHF. The CDR3 coding sequence is TGTGCCAGCAGGAAGGGACAGGGAAATCAGCCCCAGCATTTT.

The CDR3, as DNA: TGTGCCAGCAGTGCCCGGGGGGACAGCTCCTACGAGCAGTACTTC. It translates to CASSARGDSSYEQYF. The rearrangement joins TRBV6-1 to TRBJ2-7; D may correspond to TRBD1 or TRBD2 (7 bases each). Germline assignment: CDR1 MNHNS and CDR2 SASEGT. Trimming stripped 4 bases from V and 0 bases from J, with 13 bases between. This CDR3 has 15 residues.

The CDR3: CASSQELGLAGMTDTQYF. The CDR3 nucleotides read TGCGCCAGCAGCCAAGAGTTGGGACTAGCGGGAATGACAGATACGCAGTATTTT. The chain uses TRBV4-3 and TRBJ2-3; 13 positions agree with TRBD2. Germline trimming cut 0 bases from V and 3 bases from J; bases unmatched to any gene: 6. From germline, CDR1 is LGHNA and CDR2 YSLEER. This CDR3 spans 18 amino acids.

This clonotype has ten or more counts. This rearrangement joins TRBV12-3 or TRBV12-4 to TRBJ2-3; D could derive from TRBD1 or TRBD2 (5 bases each). Trimming stripped 2 bases from V and 4 bases from J, with 13 bases between. CDR3 length: 15 residues. CDR3 in DNA: TGTGCCAGCAGTTTAAGAGGGGTGGGCGCAGATACGCAGTATTTT. Its translation is CASSLRGVGADTQYF.

A few counts support this clonotype. The CDR3 spells CASSRRGVGGAYNEQFF. In DNA form, the CDR3 reads TGTGCCAGCAGCCGAAGGGGAGTCGGGGGGGCCTACAATGAGCAGTTCTTC. The V gene is TRBV2, the J gene TRBJ2-1, with 8 bases lining up with TRBD2. Trimming removed 6 bases from V and 2 bases from J; junction bases left unmatched: 12. The CDR3 is made up of 17 amino acids. Germline lookup yields CDR1 SNHLY and CDR2 FYNNEI.

The V gene is TRBV11-2, the J gene TRBJ2-7, with 9 nucleotides matching TRBD2. CDR1 SGHAT and CDR2 FQNNGV come from the germline V gene. V lost 5 bases and J lost 4; bases outside the gene matches: 9. The CDR3 totals 15 residues. The CDR3 coding sequence is TGTGCCAGCAGCCAAACTAGCGGGCCGGCATACGAGCAGTACTTC. It is translated as CASSQTSGPAYEQYF.

The rearrangement joins TRBV29-1 to TRBJ2-5; a possible D gene is TRBD1 (7 bases). CDR3 size: 14 residues. Germline V gene sequence: CDR1 SQVTM, CDR2 ANQGSEA. Trimming took 6 bases from V and 1 from J, leaving 15 bases between them. CDR3 protein: CSVRGGTVQETQYF. CDR3 in DNA: TGCAGCGTCCGGGGCGGGACAGTCCAAGAGACCCAGTACTTC.

The rearrangement joins TRBV5-1 to TRBJ2-7; 9 nucleotides line up with TRBD2. There are 15 residues in the CDR3. Germline V gene lookup returns CDR1 SGHRS and CDR2 YFSETQ. J was trimmed by 5 bases and V by 4 bases; bases with no gene match: 10. The CDR3, as DNA: TGCGCCAGCAGCCCCGTTAGCGGGAGTAAGAACGAGCAGTACTTC. Its translation: CASSPVSGSKNEQYF.

This clonotype was seen ten or more times. The chain couples TRBV20-1 to TRBJ2-5, with 9 bases fitting TRBD1. CDR1 is DFQATT and CDR2 is SNEGSKA in the germline V gene (reference sequence). This CDR3 is built from 15 residues. V gave up 1 base and J gave up 3 bases; unmatched junction bases: 6. In DNA, the CDR3 is TGCAGTGCTAGAGTAGGGAGGACAGGGGAAGAGACCCAGTACTTC. Protein sequence: CSARVGRTGEETQYF.

The chain is built from TRBV18 and TRBJ2-2, with 11 bases lining up with TRBD2. Germline V gene lookup returns CDR1 KGHSH and CDR2 LQKENI. The V gene end was trimmed by 3 bases and the J gene end by 4 bases; junction bases not matched to a gene: 10. The CDR3 totals 18 residues. This chain's CDR3 is CASSPSVAGGEATGELFF. CDR3 DNA: TGTGCCAGCTCACCTTCCGTAGCGGGAGGGGAGGCCACCGGGGAGCTGTTTTTT.

The V gene is TRBV5-5, the J gene TRBJ2-7; the match to TRBD2 covers 7 bases. The CDR3 has 16 residues. Losses at the gene ends were 2 bases for V and 3 bases for J; bases not matched to a gene: 11. The V gene's germline CDR1 is SGHKS and CDR2 YYEKEE (reference sequence). In nucleotides, the CDR3 is TGTGCCAGCAGCTTAAAAGGGCCTCGGGGGGTCTACGAGCAGTACTTC. It specifies CASSLKGPRGVYEQYF.

In this sample, this clonotype turned up a few times. This chain joins TRBV3-1 and TRBJ1-4, with D possibly being TRBD1 (5 bases). Germline V CDR1 and CDR2: LGHDT, YNNKEL (reference sequence). The CDR3 is 18 amino acids. Deletions cut 8 bases from V and 0 bases from J, with 22 bases between. The CDR3 here is CASCLAGDRAATNEKLFF. The CDR3 DNA follows: TGTGCCAGCTGTTTAGCGGGGGATAGGGCCGCAACTAATGAAAAACTGTTTTTT. Full variable domain (rest looked up from reference TRBV3-1 and TRBJ1-4): DTAVSQTPKYLVTQMGNDKSIKCEQNLGHDTMYWYKQDSKKFLKIMFSYNNKELIINETVPNRFSPKSPDKAHLNLHINSLELGDSAVYFCASCLAGDRAATNEKLFFGSGTQLSVL.

The chain recombines TRBV20-1 with TRBJ2-2; D is unclear. CDR3 length equals 13 residues. The germline V gene encodes CDR1 DFQATT and CDR2 SNEGSKA (reference sequence). The CDR3 bases are TGCAGCCTTAGCTCCGCCGACACCGGGGAGCTGTTTTTT. Its protein product is CSLSSADTGELFF.